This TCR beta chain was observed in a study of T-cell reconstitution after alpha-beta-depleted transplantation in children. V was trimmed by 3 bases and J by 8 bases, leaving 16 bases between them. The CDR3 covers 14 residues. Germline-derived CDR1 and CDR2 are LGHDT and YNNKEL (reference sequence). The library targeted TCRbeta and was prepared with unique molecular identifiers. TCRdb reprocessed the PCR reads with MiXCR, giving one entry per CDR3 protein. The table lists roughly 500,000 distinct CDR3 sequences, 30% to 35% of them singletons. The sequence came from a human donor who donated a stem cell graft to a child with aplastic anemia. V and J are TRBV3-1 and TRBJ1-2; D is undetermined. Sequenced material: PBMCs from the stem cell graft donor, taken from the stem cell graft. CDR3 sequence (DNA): TGTGCCAGCAGCCATGGCCTTTCAAACGCGGGCTACACCTTC. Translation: CASSHGLSNAGYTF.